This T cell receptor (beta chain) was sequenced in a study of blood T cell repertoires in COVID-19. Turning to the study itself: From the United States, Italy and Spain came samples of acute and convalescent COVID-19.

Methods used by the authors: Estimates of nucleated cell counts were drawn from the amplification of reference gene primers. Using immunoSEQ multiplex PCR, the repertoire was profiled, and TCRdb retains in-frame clones only, with some absent. The DNA was the basis for D and trimming; V, J and clone size are from that table. The sample contains roughly 300,000 clones, 83% of which appear only once. In the case of this clone: The junction shows a germline mismatch at one end, possibly a read error.

This CDR3 spans 17 amino acids. Germline V gene lookup returns CDR1 SGHAT and CDR2 FQNNGV. This TCR was recovered from a woman between 45 and 60 years old with acute or convalescent COVID-19. The rearrangement joins TRBV11-2 to TRBJ2-3, with 9 positions matching TRBD2. The source material was peripheral blood. CDR3 sequence: CARSLGLAGGRGDTQYF. CDR3 nucleotides: TGTGCCCGCAGCTTAGGGCTTGCGGGGGGGCGGGGAGATACGCAGTATTTT.